The sequence of this T cell receptor beta chain was determined in a study of T cells after yellow fever vaccination (dated by TCRdb to between 2018 and 2020). Some background on the complete study: The SMART-Seq v4 Ultra Low Input RNA kit was used to prepare libraries from fractions with low cell numbers. To follow T-cell clones before and after primary and booster YFV17D yellow fever vaccination, bulk TCR alpha and beta repertoires were sequenced over time. Two healthy male donors made up the cohort, one aged 18 to 29 years and the other aged 30 to 40 years. Bulk PBMC replicates and cell subsets were isolated from blood drawn at multiple timepoints before and after both primary and secondary immunization. Findings and caveats that apply to the study as a whole: After the booster, most clones that had expanded after primary vaccination were detected again (around 97% of CD4 and around 88% of CD8), suggesting broad maintenance of memory. FACS-sorted repertoires could contain abundant contaminating clonotypes from the bulk population, so computational filtering was required. The secondary T-cell response was weaker than the primary response but faster, peaking on day 5 instead of day 15. Because the study included only a couple of donors, the extent to which the findings can be generalized is limited. A small share of clonotypes occurred in both CD4 and CD8 compartments, likely arising from convergent recombination.

This clonotype has just one count. No quality values exist for individual bases; no much larger clone is one base distant. On its own, one read is weak support. Spanning cysteine to phenylalanine, the CDR3 consists of 13 amino acids. The DNA shown is the 39-base CDR3, in frame from base 1. V is clipped by 4 bases and J by 5 bases, and the sequence between their germline boundaries is 11 bases long. Per the publication, the treatment or condition label means: live attenuated yellow fever vaccine strain. PBMCs were isolated from peripheral blood using a standard Ficoll-Paque protocol. Epitope-specific CD8 T cells were sorted using a dextramer loaded with the yellow fever NS4B epitope peptide, with anti-CD3 and anti-CD8 staining. TriZol was used to extract RNA from bulk PBMCs, from CD4 and CD8 fractions, and from dextramer-positive and dextramer-negative fractions. TCR cDNA was synthesized by 5'RACE template switching, through which a universal primer site and unique molecular identifiers were introduced. Priming of cDNA synthesis was performed from both the TCR alpha and TCR beta constant segments. Two PCR steps were used to amplify libraries, with sample barcodes and sequencing adapters being added in the second step. Sequencing of libraries was done on Illumina HiSeq 2500 (2x100 bp) or NovaSeq (2x150 bp). Under the source paper's analysis protocol: MIGEC was used to demultiplex reads and collapse the reads into UMI consensus sequences, and MiXCR was used for V(D)J alignment. Clonotypes responding to the vaccine were identified with edgeR on replicate PBMC samples, with the criteria of FDR below 0.01 and a log2 fold change above 5 up to day 15. Each bulk clonotype was labeled CD4 or CD8 based on which sequenced repertoire, CD4 or CD8, contained the clonotype at higher abundance. A clonotype counted as NS4B-specific if enriched at least 10-fold in dextramer-positive versus dextramer-negative fractions, with CD4-biased clonotypes left out. Through fastp at Q25 and MiXCR, TCRdb rebuilt clones from the public reads, retaining in-frame beta chains. Entries are consolidated by CDR3 protein sequence, retaining the most common genes and DNA. TCRdb, not the original authors, processed these V and J calls. The sample table holds about 96,000 distinct CDR3 sequences, of which approximately 9% were seen once. The ten largest clones capture over 15% of the sample.

Specimen: CD8+ T cells not binding an NS4B(214-222) dextramer, sorted from PBMCs, collected approximately 16 days after the first yellow fever vaccination. What the cell subset or site label conveys for this sample: NS4B epitope dextramer-negative CD8 T cells. The TCR was taken from a man between 18 and 29 years old who received the YFV17D yellow fever vaccine. Here the chain combines TRBV12-3 or TRBV12-4 and TRBJ2-5; the D gene lacks a confident call. The bases read TGTGCCAGCAGTTACCGAGAACATGAGACCCAGTACTTC. Its translation is CASSYREHETQYF.